Below, 3 T cell receptor beta chains from the same sample are listed, as sequenced in a study of blood T cell repertoires in COVID-19. Some clones are missing from TCRdb's copy, which holds only in-frame ones; the method was immunoSEQ multiplex PCR. The sample has approximately 250,000 clones, approximately 91% seen once. Material: peripheral blood. These receptors were taken from a man aged 30 to 45 with COVID-19, enrolled during active disease.

This chain joins TRBV5-1 and TRBJ2-1; 12 positions match TRBD2. This CDR3 has 15 amino acids. Germline CDR1 and CDR2: SGHRS and YFSETQ. Trimming cost V 3 bases and J 6 bases; bases outside gene matches: 4. The CDR3 is CASSSLAGGVNEQFF. The CDR3 DNA is TGCGCCAGCAGCTCCCTAGCGGGGGGGGTCAATGAGCAGTTCTTC.

This chain connects TRBV30 to TRBJ1-4, with unresolved D. From germline, CDR1 is GTSNPN and CDR2 SVGIG (reference sequence). The CDR3 runs to 13 residues. The V and J ends lost 0 bases and 5 bases respectively, with 7 bases between them. The CDR3 coding sequence is TGTGCCTGGAGTGTAGCTCAAAATGAAAAACTGTTTTTT. The encoded protein is CAWSVAQNEKLFF.

V gene TRBV7-2 combines with J gene TRBJ2-3; D is ambiguous. Between the trimmed V and J ends, which lost 3 bases and 4 bases, there was a span of 11 bases. The CDR3 runs to 14 residues. Germline CDR1 is SGHTA and CDR2 is FQGNSA. The CDR3 region has the DNA TGTGCCAGCAGCTTTGTTGGCCCTGCAGATACGCAGTATTTT. It is translated as CASSFVGPADTQYF.